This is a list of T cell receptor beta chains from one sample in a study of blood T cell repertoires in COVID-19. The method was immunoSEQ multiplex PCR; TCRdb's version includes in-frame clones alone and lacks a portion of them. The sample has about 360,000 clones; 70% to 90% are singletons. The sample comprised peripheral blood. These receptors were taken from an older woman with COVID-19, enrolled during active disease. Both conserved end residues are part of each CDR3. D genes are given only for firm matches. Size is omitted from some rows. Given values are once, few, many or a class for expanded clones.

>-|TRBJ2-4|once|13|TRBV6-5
TGTGCCAGCCGCGTAATAGCCAAAAACATTCAGTACTTC
CASRVIAKNIQYF
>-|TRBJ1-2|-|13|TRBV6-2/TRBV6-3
TGTGCCAGCAGTCCCGACAGTACCTATGGCTACACCTTC
CASSPDSTYGYTF
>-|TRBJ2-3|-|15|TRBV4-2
TGTGCCAGGAACCTCTACAGGGAAAGCACAGATACGCAGTATTTT
CARNLYRESTDTQYF
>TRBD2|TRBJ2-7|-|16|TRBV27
TGTGCCAGCAGTTTATTCTCGGCGGGGGGAACCTACGAGCAGTACTTC
CASSLFSAGGTYEQYF
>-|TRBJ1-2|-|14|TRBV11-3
TGTGCCAGCAGCTTCAGCAAGGGGAACTATGGCTACACCTTC
CASSFSKGNYGYTF
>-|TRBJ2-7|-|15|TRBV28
TGTGCCAGCAGTTTAGGCTATGGACAGACCTACGAGCAGTACTTC
CASSLGYGQTYEQYF
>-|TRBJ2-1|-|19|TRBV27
TGTGCCAGCAGGTTAATGGCTGGTGGGCCCACCCTCTCCTACAATGAGCAGTTCTTC
CASRLMAGGPTLSYNEQFF
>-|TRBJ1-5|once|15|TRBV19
TGTGCCAGTACGACGCGGAGATCGGGCAATCAGCCCCAGCATTTT
CASTTRRSGNQPQHF
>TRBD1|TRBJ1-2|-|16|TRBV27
TGTGCCAGCAGTCCCCAGTGGGACAGGGCGGGCTATGGCTACACCTTC
CASSPQWDRAGYGYTF
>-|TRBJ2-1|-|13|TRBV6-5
TGTGCCAGCAGTCTCGATAGGGGAAATGAGCAGTTCTTC
CASSLDRGNEQFF
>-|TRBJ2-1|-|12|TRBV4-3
TGCGCCAGCAGCCAATTAGACGGGAAGCAGTTCTTC
CASSQLDGKQFF
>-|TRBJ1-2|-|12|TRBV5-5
TGTGCCAGCAGCTTGGGGCAGATAGGCTACACCTTC
CASSLGQIGYTF
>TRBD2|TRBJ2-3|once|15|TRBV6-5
TGTGCCAGCAGTTACCGGGGGGGCGGGACAGATACGCAGTATTTT
CASSYRGGGTDTQYF
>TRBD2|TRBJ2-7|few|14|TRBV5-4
TGTGCCAGCAGCTTAGATAGCGGGGTTTACGAGCAGTACTTC
CASSLDSGVYEQYF
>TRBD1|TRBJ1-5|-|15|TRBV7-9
TGTGCCAGCAGCTTAGGACAGGGGAATTATCAGCCCCAGCATTTT
CASSLGQGNYQPQHF
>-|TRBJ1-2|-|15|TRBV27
TGTGCCAGCAGTTTAAGGGGCCGTATGAACTATGGCTACACCTTC
CASSLRGRMNYGYTF
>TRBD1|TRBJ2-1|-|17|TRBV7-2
TGTGCCAGCAGCTTCGATTCCGGGACAGGGCTCTACAATGAGCAGTTCTTC
CASSFDSGTGLYNEQFF
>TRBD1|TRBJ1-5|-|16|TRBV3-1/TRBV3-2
TGTGCCAGCAGGACAGGGGATAGCTTGGTGTTTCAGCCCCAGCATTTT
CASRTGDSLVFQPQHF
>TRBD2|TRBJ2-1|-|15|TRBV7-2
TGTGCCAGCAGCTTTAGCGGGGGCCTTGCCAATGAGCAGTTCTTC
CASSFSGGLANEQFF
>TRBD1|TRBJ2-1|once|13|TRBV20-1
TGCAGTGCTAGTGACAGGGGTAACAATGAGCAGTTCTTC
CSASDRGNNEQFF
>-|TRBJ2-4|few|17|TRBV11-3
TGTGCCAGCAGCTTAGATTGGAGGGGATTAGCCAAAAACATTCAGTACTTC
CASSLDWRGLAKNIQYF
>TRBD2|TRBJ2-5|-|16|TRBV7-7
TGTGCCAGCAGCCAATCGGGACTAGCGGGGAAAGAGACCCAGTACTTC
CASSQSGLAGKETQYF
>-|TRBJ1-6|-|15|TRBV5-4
TGTGCCAGCAGCCGAGACAGCTCCTATAATTCACCCCTCCACTTT
CASSRDSSYNSPLHF
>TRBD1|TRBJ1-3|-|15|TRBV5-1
TGCGCCAGCAGCTTGGGGCAGGGGGCTGGAAACACCATATATTTT
CASSLGQGAGNTIYF
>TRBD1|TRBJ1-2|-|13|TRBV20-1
TGCAGTGCTAGTCCAGGGGGCGGCTATGGCTACACCTTC
CSASPGGGYGYTF
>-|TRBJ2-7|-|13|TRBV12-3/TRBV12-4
TGTGCCAGCAGTTTAGGTAATACAGGCGAGCAGTACTTC
CASSLGNTGEQYF
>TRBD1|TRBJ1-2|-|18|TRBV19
TGTGCCAGTAGTATGTCAACGGGGACAGGGGGAAGGAACTATGGCTACACCTTC
CASSMSTGTGGRNYGYTF
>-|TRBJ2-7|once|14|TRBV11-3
TGTGCCAGCAGCAGCGCGGGACCCTCATACGAGCAGTACTTC
CASSSAGPSYEQYF
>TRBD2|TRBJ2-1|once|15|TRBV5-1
TGCGCCAGCAGCTTGTCTAGCGGGGGGCCAAATGAGCAGTTCTTC
CASSLSSGGPNEQFF
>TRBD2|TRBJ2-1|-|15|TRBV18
TGTGCCAGCTCGCAACTAGCGGGGTCATACAATGAGCAGTTCTTC
CASSQLAGSYNEQFF
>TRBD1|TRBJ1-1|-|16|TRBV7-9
TGTGCCAGCAGCCCGCCCGGGACAGGGGGCTCTAGTGAAGCTTTCTTT
CASSPPGTGGSSEAFF
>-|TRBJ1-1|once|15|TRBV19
TGTGCCAGTAGTCCCCTTGAGGGGAGGAAAACTGAAGCTTTCTTT
CASSPLEGRKTEAFF
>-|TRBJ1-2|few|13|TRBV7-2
TGTGCCAGCAGCTTAGAAACAGGGAGAGGCTACACCTTC
CASSLETGRGYTF
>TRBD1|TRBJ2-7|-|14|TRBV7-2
TGTGCCAGCAGCTTAGGGGACAGGGGCCACGAGCAGTACTTC
CASSLGDRGHEQYF
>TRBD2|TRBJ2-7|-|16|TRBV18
TGTGCCAGCTCACCACGGCTAGCGGGGGGTGTCTACGAGCAGTACTTC
CASSPRLAGGVYEQYF
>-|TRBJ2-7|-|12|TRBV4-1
TGCGCCAGCAGCCAAGGAGGAAGCGAGCAGTACTTC
CASSQGGSEQYF
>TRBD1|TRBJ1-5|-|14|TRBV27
TGTGCCAGCAGCCTACAGGGGGCCGGTCAGCCCCAGCATTTT
CASSLQGAGQPQHF